The rows below give T cell receptor beta chains drawn from one sample of a study of blood T cell repertoires in COVID-19. The table came from immunoSEQ multiplex PCR; TCRdb's copy has only in-frame clones and leaves some out. The table has some 150,000 clones, around 91% seen once. The source material was peripheral blood. These receptors were taken from a woman aged 40 to 55 with acute or convalescent COVID-19. CDR3s include the opening cysteine and the closing phenylalanine or tryptophan. The order of the fields is V gene, clone size, D gene, J gene, CDR3 protein, CDR3 DNA. The D gene is left open where the match is weak. Clone size appears in some rows only: once, few, many, or a class for an expanded clone.

V: TRBV7-9
size: NA
D: NA
J: TRBJ2-3
CDR3: CASSWTALGDTQYF
DNA: TGTGCCAGCAGCTGGACAGCCCTTGGGGATACGCAGTATTTT

V: TRBV27
size: NA
D: NA
J: TRBJ1-1
CDR3: CASRHGAFF
DNA: TGTGCCAGCAGGCACGGAGCTTTCTTT

V: TRBV5-1
size: NA
D: NA
J: TRBJ2-7
CDR3: CASSSERFEQYF
DNA: TGCGCCAGCAGCAGCGAAAGATTCGAGCAGTACTTC

V: TRBV5-1
size: NA
D: TRBD1
J: TRBJ1-1
CDR3: CASSLGQGGEAFF
DNA: TGCGCCAGCAGCTTGGGACAGGGGGGAGAAGCTTTCTTT

V: TRBV21-1
size: NA
D: NA
J: TRBJ1-5
CDR3: CASSKGSNQPQHF
DNA: TGTGCCAGCAGCAAGGGCAGCAATCAGCCCCAGCATTTT

V: TRBV5-1
size: NA
D: TRBD2
J: TRBJ2-2
CDR3: CASSLSGIRNTGELFF
DNA: TGCGCCAGCAGCTTAAGCGGGATAAGGAACACCGGGGAGCTGTTTTTT

V: TRBV11-2
size: once
D: TRBD1
J: TRBJ2-7
CDR3: CASSFDRVYEQYF
DNA: TGTGCCAGCAGCTTTGACAGGGTCTACGAGCAGTACTTC

V: TRBV7-9
size: NA
D: NA
J: TRBJ1-4
CDR3: CASSLVSGGSEKLFF
DNA: TGTGCCAGCAGCTTAGTTAGTGGTGGGAGTGAAAAACTGTTTTTT

V: TRBV6-5
size: NA
D: NA
J: TRBJ1-6
CDR3: CASSRTEQSPLHF
DNA: TGTGCCAGCAGTCGGACAGAACAATCACCCCTCCACTTT

V: TRBV15
size: NA
D: NA
J: TRBJ2-7
CDR3: CATSRESRLSNEQYF
DNA: TGTGCCACCAGCAGAGAAAGTAGACTCTCTAACGAGCAGTACTTC

V: TRBV28
size: NA
D: NA
J: TRBJ1-2
CDR3: CASSQSTGIRGYTF
DNA: TGTGCCAGCAGCCAAAGTACAGGGATCCGGGGCTACACCTTC

V: TRBV29-1
size: NA
D: NA
J: TRBJ2-1
CDR3: CSVETTGYYNEQFF
DNA: TGCAGCGTTGAAACCACAGGGTACTACAATGAGCAGTTCTTC

V: TRBV6-5
size: NA
D: NA
J: TRBJ1-1
CDR3: CAIGRGSNTEAFF
DNA: TGTGCCATTGGGCGGGGGTCGAACACTGAAGCTTTCTTT

V: TRBV11-3
size: NA
D: TRBD2
J: TRBJ2-3
CDR3: CASSLGSGVGEGQSDTQYF
DNA: TGTGCCAGCAGCTTAGGATCGGGGGTGGGGGAGGGCCAATCAGATACGCAGTATTTT

V: TRBV28
size: NA
D: NA
J: TRBJ2-7
CDR3: CASLSGVREQYF
DNA: TGTGCCAGCTTGTCAGGCGTCAGAGAGCAGTACTTC

V: TRBV4-2
size: NA
D: NA
J: TRBJ2-3
CDR3: CASSQVLTDSTDTQYF
DNA: TGTGCCAGCAGCCAAGTGTTGACAGACAGCACAGATACGCAGTATTTT

V: TRBV29-1
size: NA
D: TRBD2
J: TRBJ2-1
CDR3: CSVERLADYNEQFF
DNA: TGCAGCGTTGAACGCCTAGCGGATTACAATGAGCAGTTCTTC

V: TRBV10-2
size: NA
D: NA
J: TRBJ2-3
CDR3: CASSAFSTDTQYF
DNA: TGCGCCAGCAGTGCATTTTCCACAGATACGCAGTATTTT

V: TRBV28
size: NA
D: TRBD1
J: TRBJ1-1
CDR3: CASSHRGLLIIDTEAFF
DNA: TGTGCCAGCAGCCACAGGGGGCTTTTGATTATCGACACTGAAGCTTTCTTT

V: TRBV10-3
size: NA
D: TRBD1
J: TRBJ2-3
CDR3: CAISERRGLLADTQYF
DNA: TGTGCCATCAGTGAGCGTAGGGGGCTACTTGCAGATACGCAGTATTTT

V: TRBV3-1/TRBV3-2
size: NA
D: TRBD2
J: TRBJ2-3
CDR3: CASILANTSGRAKVSDTQYF
DNA: TGTGCCAGCATCCTAGCCAATACTAGCGGGAGGGCCAAGGTTTCAGATACGCAGTATTTT

V: TRBV12-3/TRBV12-4
size: NA
D: NA
J: TRBJ1-2
CDR3: CASSLKHWGYTF
DNA: TGTGCCAGCAGTTTGAAACATTGGGGCTACACCTTC

V: TRBV18
size: once
D: TRBD1
J: TRBJ2-7
CDR3: CASSPQRGWDRDSYEQYF
DNA: TGTGCCAGCTCACCACAGCGTGGGTGGGACAGGGACTCCTACGAGCAGTACTTC

V: TRBV12-3/TRBV12-4
size: NA
D: NA
J: TRBJ2-7
CDR3: CASSSLASYEQYF
DNA: TGTGCCAGCAGTTCCCTAGCGTCGTACGAGCAGTACTTC

V: TRBV3-1/TRBV3-2
size: NA
D: TRBD2
J: TRBJ2-2
CDR3: CASSQDRSLAGGYGGELFF
DNA: TGTGCCAGCAGCCAAGACCGCTCCCTAGCGGGAGGGTACGGCGGGGAGCTGTTTTTT

V: TRBV5-1
size: NA
D: NA
J: TRBJ2-1
CDR3: CASSPGRQENNEQFF
DNA: TGCGCCAGCAGCCCCGGTAGACAGGAGAACAATGAGCAGTTCTTC

V: TRBV7-6
size: NA
D: NA
J: TRBJ2-7
CDR3: CASSAGPGGPYYEQYF
DNA: TGTGCCAGCAGCGCAGGGCCGGGGGGCCCCTACTACGAGCAGTACTTC

V: TRBV10-2
size: NA
D: NA
J: TRBJ1-4
CDR3: CASSDTGGSEKLFF
DNA: TGCGCCAGCAGTGATACGGGGGGCAGCGAAAAACTGTTTTTT

V: TRBV9
size: NA
D: NA
J: TRBJ2-5
CDR3: CASAQGGGQETQYF
DNA: TGTGCCAGCGCCCAGGGGGGTGGGCAAGAGACCCAGTACTTC

V: TRBV2
size: NA
D: NA
J: TRBJ1-1
CDR3: CASSQRTSRGTEAFF
DNA: TGTGCCAGCAGTCAGAGGACCAGCAGAGGGACTGAAGCTTTCTTT

V: TRBV7-9
size: NA
D: NA
J: TRBJ1-1
CDR3: CASSATEDRLNTEAFF
DNA: TGTGCCAGCAGTGCCACCGAGGACAGACTAAACACTGAAGCTTTCTTT

V: TRBV7-9
size: few
D: NA
J: TRBJ2-2
CDR3: CASSGWTENTGELFF
DNA: TGTGCCAGCAGCGGGTGGACAGAGAACACCGGGGAGCTGTTTTTT

V: TRBV28
size: NA
D: NA
J: TRBJ2-7
CDR3: CASSQTGSYEQYF
DNA: TGTGCCAGCAGCCAAACAGGGTCTTACGAGCAGTACTTC

V: TRBV7-9
size: NA
D: TRBD2
J: TRBJ2-2
CDR3: CASSVLAGGPTGELFF
DNA: TGTGCCAGCAGCGTATTAGCGGGAGGGCCCACCGGGGAGCTGTTTTTT